The T cell receptor beta chain described here comes from a study of cytomegalovirus exposure and HLA in healthy donors. Vbeta (60) and Jbeta (13) primers were used in the PCR. Using immunoSEQ multiplex PCR, the repertoire was profiled, and TCRdb retains in-frame clones only, with some absent. This sample carries more than 65,000 clones, with approximately 2.9% going to the ten biggest clones. Trimming took off 1 base at V and 4 bases at J, with 8 bases between the two ends. This CDR3 is 14 amino acids long. Germline CDR1 and CDR2: SGHVS and FQNEAQ. This chain links TRBV7-8 with TRBJ1-3; D is ambiguous. This clonotype was obtained from a man aged 35 to 55 in good health and CMV-seronegative. Material: PBMCs. The DNA of the CDR3 is TGTGCCAGCAGCTTAGAAGTTGGCGGAAACACCATATATTTT. Translation: CASSLEVGGNTIYF.